A single sample is the source of the 23 T cell receptor beta chains below, sequenced in a study of Graves' ophthalmopathy and Graves' hyperthyroidism. As the template, RNA transcripts were used to amplify TCR beta CDR3 regions. RT-PCR in the first round used HTBI primers; a second-round multiplex PCR followed. Via MiXCR, TCRdb re-called the multiplex PCR reads, giving one row per CDR3 protein. The repertoire holds over 650,000 distinct CDR3 sequences, with 35% to 45% as singletons. Input material: peripheral blood. The receptors originated from an adult man with Graves' ophthalmopathy.

This clonotype was detected ten times or more. CDR3 sequence: CASSSDRGLWSNQPQHF. As DNA, the CDR3 is TGTGCCAGCAGCTCGGACAGGGGGCTATGGAGCAATCAGCCCCAGCATTTT. The rearrangement links TRBV7-9 to TRBJ1-5, with 11 bases lining up with TRBD1. The CDR3 length is 17 residues. Germline loops: CDR1 SEHNR, CDR2 FQNEAQ (reference sequence). V was pared by 4 bases and J by 1 base, with 6 bases of the junction left unmatched.

This clonotype was observed many times. The V and J genes are TRBV12-3 or TRBV12-4 and TRBJ2-5; D remains unclear. CDR3 size: 13 residues. The ends were cut back, 3 bases at V and 9 bases at J, with 14 bases in the middle. The CDR3 DNA is TGTGCCAGCAGTTTCAACAGTCTTATGTCCCAGTACTTC. This gives the protein CASSFNSLMSQYF.

This chain connects TRBV6-5 to TRBJ1-1; D gene ambiguous. V dropped 2 bases and J dropped 1 base, with 11 bases sitting between them. The germline CDR1 and CDR2 sequences are MNHEY and SVGAGI. The CDR3 has 15 residues. This CDR3 reads CASSYRASGNTEAFF. The CDR3 nucleotides are TGTGCCAGCAGTTACAGGGCTTCGGGGAACACTGAAGCTTTCTTT.

The chain is built from TRBV7-9 and TRBJ1-2; 9 bases agree with TRBD1. The trim removed 6 bases at V and 6 bases at J, leaving 14 bases unmatched. The CDR3 runs 16 residues. CDR1 is SEHNR, CDR2 FQNEAQ, per germline (reference sequence). The CDR3 DNA sequence: TGTGCCAGCAGGCTTAAGACCGGGACAGGGATTCATGGCTACACCTTC. Amino acid sequence: CASRLKTGTGIHGYTF.

In regard to this clonotype: The junction does not match germline at one end; this may be a read error. The genes are TRBV5-1 and TRBJ2-2; tentative D call: TRBD1 (6 bases). The CDR3 sequence is 17 residues long. Germline lookup yields CDR1 SGHRS and CDR2 YFSETQ. Here the CDR3 reads CASSALGNRDRNGELFF. The CDR3 coding sequence is TGTGCCAGCAGCGCCCTGGGAAACAGGGATAGAAACGGGGAGCTGTTTTTT.

This clonotype was found a few times. This chain joins TRBV3-1 and TRBJ2-7, with D possibly matching TRBD2 (6 bases). This CDR3 has 15 residues. V lost 4 bases and J lost 4, with 17 bases in between. The germline gives CDR1 LGHDT, CDR2 YNNKEL (reference sequence). The CDR3 loop reads CASSPLGGGTYEQYF. The CDR3 nucleotides read TGTGCCAGCAGCCCCCTTGGGGGAGGAACGTACGAGCAGTACTTC.

This clonotype was found many times. This chain links TRBV7-8 with TRBJ1-1, with 7 bases fitting TRBD1. Trimming cost V 5 bases and J 4 bases; bases outside gene matches: 7. Germline V gene lookup returns CDR1 SGHVS and CDR2 FQNEAQ. The CDR3 length is 14 residues. CDR3 coding DNA: TGTGCCAGCAGCCTTAAAGACAGGGTCACTGAAGCTTTCTTT. It is translated as CASSLKDRVTEAFF. The variable domain in full, completed from reference TRBV7-8 and TRBJ1-1, reads GAGVSQSPRYKVAKRGQDVALRCDPISGHVSLFWYQQALGQGPEFLTYFQNEAQLDKSGLPSDRFFAERPEGSVSTLKIQRTQQEDSAVYLCASSLKDRVTEAFFGQGTRLTVV.

This chain connects TRBV9 to TRBJ2-6; TRBD1 is a possible D gene (6 bases). This CDR3 comprises 16 residues. The germline V gene encodes CDR1 SGDLS and CDR2 YYNGEE. V gave up 4 bases and J gave up 1 base, with 12 bases separating them. The CDR3 nucleotides read TGTGCCAGCAGCCTCCTTCAGGGGTCTGGGGCCAACGTCCTGACTTTC. It is translated as CASSLLQGSGANVLTF.

This chain joins TRBV4-1 and TRBJ1-2; no reliable D call. The CDR3 is 14 amino acids. Between the trimmed V and J ends, which lost 1 base and 1 base, there was a span of 7 bases. The germline CDR1 and CDR2 sequences are MGHRA and YSYEKL. The CDR3 here is CASSQVGSNYGYTF. In nucleotides, the CDR3 is TGCGCCAGCAGCCAAGTTGGCAGTAACTATGGCTACACCTTC.

This clonotype has a count of ten or more. V and J are TRBV29-1 and TRBJ1-2; unclear D gene. The CDR3 contains 13 residues. Trimming cost V 2 bases and J 4 bases, with 11 bases left between them. The germline V gene encodes CDR1 SQVTM and CDR2 ANQGSEA. In nucleotides, the CDR3 is TGCAGCGTTGAACCCCGGACGGCCTATGGCTACACCTTC. Translation gives CSVEPRTAYGYTF.

In its sample, this clonotype was seen many times. The gene calls are TRBV20-1 and TRBJ1-1, with 7 nucleotides matching TRBD1. The J segment lost 2 bases and the V segment lost 3 bases, leaving 6 bases of the junction unmatched. The CDR3 totals 14 residues. In germline, CDR1 is DFQATT, CDR2 SNEGSKA (reference sequence). DNA for the CDR3: TGCAGTGCTAGTCCAGGGACAGTCAACACTGAAGCTTTCTTT. This gives the protein CSASPGTVNTEAFF.

This clonotype was seen at least ten times. The chain couples TRBV10-3 to TRBJ1-3; no reliable D call. Between the trimmed V and J ends, which lost 6 bases and 4 bases, there was a span of 7 bases. The CDR3 totals 12 residues. Germline assignment: CDR1 ENHRY and CDR2 SYGVKD. The DNA for the CDR3 is TGTGCCATCAGCACGACAGGAAACACCATATATTTT. Translating gives CAISTTGNTIYF.

The chain uses TRBV2 and TRBJ2-3, with no clear D. V lost 7 bases, J lost 4 bases, and 3 bases lay in between. The CDR3 has 10 amino acids. Looked up from germline, CDR1 is SNHLY and CDR2 is FYNNEI. The CDR3 region has the DNA TGTGCCAGCATAGCAGATACGCAGTATTTT. It translates to CASIADTQYF.

This clonotype occurred many times. CDR3 nucleotides: TGTGCCAGCAGCGGGGAGGGGGTCTATAATTCACCCCTCCACTTT. Encoded protein: CASSGEGVYNSPLHF. The chain recombines TRBV9 with TRBJ1-6; possible D gene TRBD1, 6 bases. This CDR3 comprises 15 residues. Germline lookup yields CDR1 SGDLS and CDR2 YYNGEE. V shed 3 bases and J shed 3 bases, with 10 bases lying between them. Filled out from reference TRBV9 and TRBJ1-6, the complete variable domain reads DSGVTQTPKHLITATGQRVTLRCSPRSGDLSVYWYQQSLDQGLQFLIQYYNGEERAKGNILERFSAQQFPDLHSELNLSSLELGDSALYFCASSGEGVYNSPLHFGNGTRLTVT.

V is TRBV2 and J is TRBJ2-5; TRBD2 matches 9 bases. The V gene's germline CDR1 is SNHLY and CDR2 FYNNEI. Losses at the gene ends were 8 bases for V and 0 bases for J; bases not matched to a gene: 10. This CDR3 contains 16 residues. The chain's CDR3 is CASPSPREGYQETQYF. The DNA of the CDR3 is TGTGCCAGCCCCTCCCCGCGGGAGGGGTACCAAGAGACCCAGTACTTC.

This clonotype was found once. This clone may be a read error of a much larger clone one base away. The rearrangement uses TRBV2 and TRBJ2-5, with TRBD2 as a possible D gene (7 bases). V gave up 8 bases and J gave up 5 bases, with 9 bases separating them. This CDR3 is 11 amino acids long. In germline, CDR1 is SNHLY, CDR2 FYNNEI. This CDR3 reads CASGGAETQYF. CDR3 nucleotide sequence: TGTGCCAGCGGGGGGGCGGAGACCCAGTACTTC.

Concerning this clonotype: A read error may produce the germline difference seen at one junction end. V gene TRBV15 combines with J gene TRBJ2-6; D is perhaps TRBD1 (5 bases). CDR1 and CDR2 from the germline V gene are LNHNV and YYDKDF (reference sequence). The length of the CDR3 is 16 residues. The CDR3 sequence: CAASRDRGSGANVLTF. The CDR3 DNA reads as TGTGCCGCCAGCAGAGATAGGGGCTCTGGGGCCAACGTCCTGACTTTC.

This clonotype occurred a few times. This chain links TRBV11-2 with TRBJ2-5; 8 nucleotides line up with TRBD2. CDR3 length: 17 amino acids. V trimming: 3 bases; J trimming: 5 bases; junction bases outside the gene matches: 14. Germline V gene data show CDR1 as SGHAT and CDR2 as FQNNGV. The CDR3 loop is CASSFKRRSGSTETQYF. The CDR3 DNA reads as TGTGCCAGCAGCTTCAAGAGGCGGAGCGGGAGCACTGAGACCCAGTACTTC.

This clonotype was detected many times. For the CDR3, the DNA is TGTGCCAGTAGTATCAGGAATAACTATGGCTACACCTTC. This encodes CASSIRNNYGYTF. V gene TRBV19 combines with J gene TRBJ1-2, with D unclear. The germline gives CDR1 LNHDA, CDR2 SQIVND (reference sequence). The CDR3 is 13 residues long. The V and J ends lost 3 bases and 1 base respectively, with 6 bases between them.

This chain uses TRBV10-3 with TRBJ1-5; TRBD1 aligns across 7 bases. The ends lost 4 bases at V and 8 bases at J; junction bases unmatched: 11. Germline CDR1 ENHRY, CDR2 SYGVKD. The CDR3 length is 15 residues. CDR3 bases: TGTGCCATCAGTGGGGCAGGGGGGACCTACGAGCCCCAGCATTTT. Translating gives CAISGAGGTYEPQHF.

CDR3 sequence: CASSVVRQGARNTEAFF. CDR3 nucleotide sequence: TGTGCCAGCAGTGTAGTAAGACAGGGCGCGCGGAACACTGAAGCTTTCTTT. J is TRBJ1-1 and V is TRBV6-5, with TRBD1 identical over 7 bases. Germline V gives CDR1 MNHEY, CDR2 SVGAGI. The CDR3 covers 17 residues. Unmatched junction bases numbered 13, after V lost 5 bases and J lost 1 base.

Of note for this clonotype: This may be a read error, as it is one base from a much larger clone. The V and J genes are TRBV19 and TRBJ2-7; 10 bases agree with TRBD1. This CDR3 has 14 residues. After removal of 6 bases from V and 5 bases from J, the junction contained 7 bases not matched to a gene. CDR1 LNHDA and CDR2 SQIVND come from the germline V gene (reference sequence). The CDR3 sequence: CASRTTGGMDEQYF. As DNA, the CDR3 is TGTGCCAGTAGAACGACAGGGGGCATGGACGAGCAGTACTTC.

The chain employs TRBV10-3 and TRBJ1-4; possible D gene TRBD1, 5 bases. The germline gives CDR1 ENHRY, CDR2 SYGVKD. V lost 0 bases to trimming and J lost 7 bases, with 9 bases between them. This CDR3 spans 14 amino acids. In DNA form, the CDR3 reads TGTGCCATCAGTGAGTCAGGGGCGTTTGAAAAACTGTTTTTT. Amino acid sequence: CAISESGAFEKLFF.